This T cell receptor (beta chain) was recovered during a study of control samples from healthy donors and cancer patients. Method: immunoSEQ multiplex PCR; TCRdb's copy keeps in-frame clones and lacks some. The sample has about 220,000 clones, roughly 94% seen once. Unmatched junction bases numbered 16, after V lost 5 bases and J lost 4 bases. The CDR3 totals 17 residues. Germline-derived CDR1 and CDR2 are MDHEN and SYDVKM. Sequencing input: blood. This rearrangement joins TRBV28 to TRBJ2-5, with TRBD1 matching 7 bases. The clonotype comes from a man over 45 in good health. The CDR3 region is CASSQTPTGLITETQYF. The DNA of the CDR3 is TGTGCCAGCAGTCAAACTCCGACAGGGCTAATTACAGAGACCCAGTACTTC.